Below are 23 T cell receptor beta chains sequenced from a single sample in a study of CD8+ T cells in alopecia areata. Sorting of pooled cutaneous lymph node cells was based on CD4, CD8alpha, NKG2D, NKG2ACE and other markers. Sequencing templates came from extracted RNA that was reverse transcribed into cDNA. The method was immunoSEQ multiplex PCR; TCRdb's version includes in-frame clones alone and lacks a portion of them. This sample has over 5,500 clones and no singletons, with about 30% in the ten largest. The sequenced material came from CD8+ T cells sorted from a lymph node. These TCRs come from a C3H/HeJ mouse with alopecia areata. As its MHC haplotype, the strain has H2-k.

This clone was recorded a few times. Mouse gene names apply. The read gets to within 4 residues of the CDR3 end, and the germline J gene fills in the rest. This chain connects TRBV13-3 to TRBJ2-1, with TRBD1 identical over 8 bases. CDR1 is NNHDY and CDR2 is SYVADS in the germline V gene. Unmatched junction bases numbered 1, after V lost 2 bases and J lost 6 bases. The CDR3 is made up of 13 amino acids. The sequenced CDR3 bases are TGTGCCAGCAGTGACAGGGGGCTTGCT. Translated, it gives CASSDRGLA. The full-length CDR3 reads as CASSDRGLAEQFF.

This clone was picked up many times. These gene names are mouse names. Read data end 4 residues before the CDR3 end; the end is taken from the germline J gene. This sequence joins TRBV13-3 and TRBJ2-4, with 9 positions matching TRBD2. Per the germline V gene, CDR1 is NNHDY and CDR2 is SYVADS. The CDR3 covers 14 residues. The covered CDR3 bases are TGTGCCAGCAGGAACTGGGGGGCGAAAAAC. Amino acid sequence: CASRNWGAKN. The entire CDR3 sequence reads CASRNWGAKNTLYF.

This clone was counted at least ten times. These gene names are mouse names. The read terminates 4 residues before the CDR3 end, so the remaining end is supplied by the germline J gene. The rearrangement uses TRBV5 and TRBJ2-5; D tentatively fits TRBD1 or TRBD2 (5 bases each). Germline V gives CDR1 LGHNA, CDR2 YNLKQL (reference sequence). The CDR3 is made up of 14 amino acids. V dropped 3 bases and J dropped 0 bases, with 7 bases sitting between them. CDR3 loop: CASSQGVNQDTQYF. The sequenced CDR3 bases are TGTGCCAGCAGCCAGGGGGTTAACCAAGAC.

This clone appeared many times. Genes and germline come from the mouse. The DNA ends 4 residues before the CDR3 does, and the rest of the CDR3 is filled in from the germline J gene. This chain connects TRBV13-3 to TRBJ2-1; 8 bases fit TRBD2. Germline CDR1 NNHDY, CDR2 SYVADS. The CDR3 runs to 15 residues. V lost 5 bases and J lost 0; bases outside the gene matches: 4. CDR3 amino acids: CASRLGGYNYAEQFF. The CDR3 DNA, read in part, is TGTGCCAGCAGGTTGGGGGGGTATAACTATGCT.

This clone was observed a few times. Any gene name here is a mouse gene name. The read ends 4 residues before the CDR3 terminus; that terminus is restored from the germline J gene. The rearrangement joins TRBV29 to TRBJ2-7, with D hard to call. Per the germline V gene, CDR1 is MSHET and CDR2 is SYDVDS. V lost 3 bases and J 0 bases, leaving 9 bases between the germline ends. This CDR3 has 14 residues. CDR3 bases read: TGTGCTAGCAGTTTTTTCCGTAGCTCCTAT. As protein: CASSFFRSSY. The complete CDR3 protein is CASSFFRSSYEQYF.

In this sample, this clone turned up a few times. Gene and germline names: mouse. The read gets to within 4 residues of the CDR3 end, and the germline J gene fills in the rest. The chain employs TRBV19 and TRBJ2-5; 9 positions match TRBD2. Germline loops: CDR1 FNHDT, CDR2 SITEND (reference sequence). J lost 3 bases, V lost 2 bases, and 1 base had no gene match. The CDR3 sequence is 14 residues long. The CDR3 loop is CASSIWGGQDTQYF. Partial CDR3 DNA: TGTGCCAGCAGTATCTGGGGGGGTCAAGAC.

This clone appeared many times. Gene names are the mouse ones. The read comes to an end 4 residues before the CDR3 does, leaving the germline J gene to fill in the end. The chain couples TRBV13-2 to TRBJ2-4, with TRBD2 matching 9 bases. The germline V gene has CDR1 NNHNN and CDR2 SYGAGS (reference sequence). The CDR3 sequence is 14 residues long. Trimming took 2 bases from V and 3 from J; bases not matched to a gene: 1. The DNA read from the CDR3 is TGTGCCAGCGGTGAAGACTGGGGGCAAAAC. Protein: CASGEDWGQN. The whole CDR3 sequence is CASGEDWGQNTLYF.

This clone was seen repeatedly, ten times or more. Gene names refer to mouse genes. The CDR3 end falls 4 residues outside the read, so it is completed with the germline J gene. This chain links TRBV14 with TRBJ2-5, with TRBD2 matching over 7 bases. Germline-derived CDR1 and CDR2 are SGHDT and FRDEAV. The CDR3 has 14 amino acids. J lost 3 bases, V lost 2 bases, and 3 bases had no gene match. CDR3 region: CASSLPGGQDTQYF. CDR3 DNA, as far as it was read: TGTGCCAGCAGTTTACCGGGGGGGCAAGAC.

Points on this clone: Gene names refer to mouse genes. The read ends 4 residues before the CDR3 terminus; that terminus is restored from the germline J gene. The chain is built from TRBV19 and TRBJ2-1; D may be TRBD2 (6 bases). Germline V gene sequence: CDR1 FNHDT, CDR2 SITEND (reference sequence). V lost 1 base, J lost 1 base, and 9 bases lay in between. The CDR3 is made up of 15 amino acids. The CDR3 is CASSISGENYAEQFF. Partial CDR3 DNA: TGTGCCAGCAGTATATCTGGGGAAAACTATGCT.

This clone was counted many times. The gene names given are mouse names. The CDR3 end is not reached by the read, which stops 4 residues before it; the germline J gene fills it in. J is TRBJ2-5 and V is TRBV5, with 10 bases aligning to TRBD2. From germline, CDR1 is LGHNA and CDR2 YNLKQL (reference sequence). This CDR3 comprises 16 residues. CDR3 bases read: TGTGCCAGCAGCCAAGTTTCCGGGACTGGGGAAGAC. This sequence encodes CASSQVSGTGED. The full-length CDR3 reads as CASSQVSGTGEDTQYF.

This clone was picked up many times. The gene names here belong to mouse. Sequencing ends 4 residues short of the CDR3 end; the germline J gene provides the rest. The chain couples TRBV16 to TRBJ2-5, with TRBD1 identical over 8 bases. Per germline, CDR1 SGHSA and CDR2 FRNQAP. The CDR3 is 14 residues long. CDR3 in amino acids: CASSSTGEVDTQYF. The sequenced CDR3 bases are TGTGCAAGCAGCTCGACAGGGGAGGTAGAC.

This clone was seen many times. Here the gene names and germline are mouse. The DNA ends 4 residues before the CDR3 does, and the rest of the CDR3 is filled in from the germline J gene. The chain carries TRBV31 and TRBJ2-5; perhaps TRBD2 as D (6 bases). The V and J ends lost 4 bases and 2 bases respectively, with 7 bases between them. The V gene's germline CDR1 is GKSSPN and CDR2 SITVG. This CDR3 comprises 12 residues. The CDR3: CAWTGVQDTQYF. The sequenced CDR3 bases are TGTGCCTGGACTGGGGTCCAAGAC.

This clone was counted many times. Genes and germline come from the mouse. The sequenced part of the CDR3 DNA is TGTGCCAGCAGTCTGAGACTGGGGGGAAGTCAAAAC. This encodes CASSLRLGGSQN. The CDR3, in full, reads CASSLRLGGSQNTLYF. The V call is TRBV24, the J call TRBJ2-4, with 10 bases identical to TRBD2. The sequence runs out 4 residues before the end of the CDR3; the remainder is reconstructed from the germline J gene. CDR3 size: 16 residues. Germline V lookup: CDR1 KGHTA, CDR2 FRNEEI. V was clipped by 2 bases and J by 0 bases; unmatched bases: 2.

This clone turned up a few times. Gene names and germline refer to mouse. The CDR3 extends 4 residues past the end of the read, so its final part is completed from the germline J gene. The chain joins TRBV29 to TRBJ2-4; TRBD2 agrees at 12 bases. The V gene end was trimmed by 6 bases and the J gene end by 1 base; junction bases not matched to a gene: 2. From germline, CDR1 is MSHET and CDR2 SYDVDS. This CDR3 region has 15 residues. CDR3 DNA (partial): TGTGCTAGCAGGGACTGGGGGGGAGGTCAAAAC. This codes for CASRDWGGGQN. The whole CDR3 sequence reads CASRDWGGGQNTLYF.

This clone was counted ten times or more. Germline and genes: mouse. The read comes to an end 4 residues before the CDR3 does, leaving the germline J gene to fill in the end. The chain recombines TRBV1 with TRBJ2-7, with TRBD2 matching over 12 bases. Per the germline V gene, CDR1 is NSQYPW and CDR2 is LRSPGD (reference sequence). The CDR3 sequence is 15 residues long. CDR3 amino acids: CTCSAVGLGGYEQYF. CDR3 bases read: TGCACCTGCAGTGCAGTGGGACTGGGGGGTTAT.

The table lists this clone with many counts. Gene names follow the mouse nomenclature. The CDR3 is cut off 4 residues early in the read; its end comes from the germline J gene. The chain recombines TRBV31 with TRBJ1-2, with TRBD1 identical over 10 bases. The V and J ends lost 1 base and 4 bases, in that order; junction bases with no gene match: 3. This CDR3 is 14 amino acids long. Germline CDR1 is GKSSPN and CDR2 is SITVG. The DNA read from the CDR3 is TGTGCCTGGAGTCGTCGGACAGGGGGCTCC. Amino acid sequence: CAWSRRTGGS. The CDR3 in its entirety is CAWSRRTGGSDYTF.

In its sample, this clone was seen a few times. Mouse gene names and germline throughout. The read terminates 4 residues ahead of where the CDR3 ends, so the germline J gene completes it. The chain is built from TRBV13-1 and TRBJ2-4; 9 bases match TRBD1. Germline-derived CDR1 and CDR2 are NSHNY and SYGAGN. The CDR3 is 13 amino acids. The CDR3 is CASSFGQGNTLYF. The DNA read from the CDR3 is TGTGCCAGCAGTTTCGGACAGGGGAAC.

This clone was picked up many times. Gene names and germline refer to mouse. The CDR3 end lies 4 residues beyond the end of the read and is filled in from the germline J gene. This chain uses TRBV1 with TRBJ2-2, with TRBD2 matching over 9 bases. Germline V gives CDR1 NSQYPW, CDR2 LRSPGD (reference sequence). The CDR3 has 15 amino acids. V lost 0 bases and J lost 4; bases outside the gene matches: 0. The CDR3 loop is CTCSADWGGTGQLYF. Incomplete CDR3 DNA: TGCACCTGCAGTGCAGACTGGGGGGGCACCGGG.

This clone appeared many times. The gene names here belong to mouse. Here the CDR3 reads CAWSLNNSPLYF. Incomplete CDR3 DNA: TGTGCCTGGAGTCTGAATAATTCGCCC. The V and J genes are TRBV31 and TRBJ1-6; D ambiguous. The CDR3 end falls 3 residues outside the read, so it is completed with the germline J gene. TRBJ1-6 is an open reading frame, and its role is uncertain. This CDR3 has 12 residues. Between the trimmed V and J ends, which lost 0 bases and 5 bases, there was a span of 2 bases. Germline lookup yields CDR1 GKSSPN and CDR2 SITVG.

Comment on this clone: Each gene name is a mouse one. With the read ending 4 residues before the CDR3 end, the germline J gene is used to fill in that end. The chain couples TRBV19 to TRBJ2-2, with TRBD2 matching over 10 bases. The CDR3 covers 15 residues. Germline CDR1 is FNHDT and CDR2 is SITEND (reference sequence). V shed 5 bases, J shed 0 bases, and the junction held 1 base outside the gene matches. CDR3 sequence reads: CASRDWGSNTGQLYF. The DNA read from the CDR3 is TGTGCCAGCAGGGACTGGGGGTCAAACACCGGG.

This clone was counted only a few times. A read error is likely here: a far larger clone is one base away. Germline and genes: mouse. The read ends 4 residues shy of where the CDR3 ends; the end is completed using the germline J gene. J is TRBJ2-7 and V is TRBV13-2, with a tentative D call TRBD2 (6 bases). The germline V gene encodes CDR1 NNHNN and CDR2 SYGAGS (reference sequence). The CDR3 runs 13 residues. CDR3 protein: CASSDAGAYEQYF. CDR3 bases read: TGTGCCAGCAGTGATGCTGGGGCCTAT.

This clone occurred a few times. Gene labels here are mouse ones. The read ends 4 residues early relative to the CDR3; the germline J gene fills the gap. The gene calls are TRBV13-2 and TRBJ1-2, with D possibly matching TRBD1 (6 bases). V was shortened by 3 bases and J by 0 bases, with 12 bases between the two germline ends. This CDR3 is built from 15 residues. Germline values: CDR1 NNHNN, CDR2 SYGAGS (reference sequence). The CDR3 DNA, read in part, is TGTGCCAGCGGTGGGTCCGGGACAACAAACTCC. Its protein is CASGGSGTTNS. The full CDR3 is CASGGSGTTNSDYTF.

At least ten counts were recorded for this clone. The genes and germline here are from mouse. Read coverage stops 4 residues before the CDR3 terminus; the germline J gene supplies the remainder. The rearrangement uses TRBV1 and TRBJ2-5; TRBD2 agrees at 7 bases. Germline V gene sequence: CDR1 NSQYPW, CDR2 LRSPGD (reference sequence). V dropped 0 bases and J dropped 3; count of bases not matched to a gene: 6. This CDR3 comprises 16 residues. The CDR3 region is CTCSADRTGVQDTQYF. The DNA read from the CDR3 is TGCACCTGCAGTGCAGATCGCACTGGGGTTCAAGAC.